The 27 T cell receptor beta chains presented below share a single source sample, sequenced in a study of blood T cell repertoires in COVID-19. Using immunoSEQ multiplex PCR, the repertoire was profiled, and TCRdb retains in-frame clones only, with some absent. The data show about 190,000 clones, more than 70% seen once. The material sequenced was peripheral blood. The receptor source for this set is a woman over 75 with active or convalescent COVID-19.

The chain links TRBV27 to TRBJ1-6; unclear D gene. CDR1 and CDR2 from the germline V gene are MNHEY and SMNVEV (reference sequence). The CDR3 totals 13 residues. Trimming removed 4 bases at V and 7 bases at J, with 8 bases between. Written as DNA, the CDR3 is TGTGCCAGCAGTTCAGACGGGAATTCACCCCTCCACTTT. It translates to CASSSDGNSPLHF.

The V call is TRBV3-1 (or the pseudogene TRBV3-2), the J call TRBJ2-5; D might be TRBD1 (7 bases). With 8 bases removed from V and 1 base from J, the gap between germline ends came to 11 bases. This CDR3 has 13 residues. The germline gives CDR1 LGHDT, CDR2 YNNKEL (reference sequence). This CDR3 reads CASLQGGQETQYF. The DNA of the CDR3 is TGTGCCAGCCTTCAGGGGGGCCAAGAGACCCAGTACTTC.

This clone was seen once. The V call is TRBV5-1, the J call TRBJ1-3, with 9 positions matching TRBD1. The germline gives CDR1 SGHRS, CDR2 YFSETQ. J lost 3 bases, V lost 4 bases, and 5 bases had no gene match. There are 15 residues in the CDR3. DNA for the CDR3: TGCGCCAGCAGCACACAGGGGGCGGATGGAAACACCATATATTTT. This codes for CASSTQGADGNTIYF.

The chain employs TRBV6-2 or TRBV6-3 and TRBJ2-7; the match to TRBD1 covers 11 bases. From germline, CDR1 is MNHEY and CDR2 SVGEGT. With 6 bases clipped from V and 2 bases from J, the junction kept 9 bases outside the gene matches. The length of the CDR3 is 16 residues. In DNA, the CDR3 is TGTGCCAGCAGCCCGCCCCTGGGACAGGGGGCCTACGAGCAGTACTTC. Amino acid sequence: CASSPPLGQGAYEQYF.

This rearrangement joins TRBV3-1 (or the pseudogene TRBV3-2) to TRBJ2-3; D may be TRBD2 (5 bases). The ends were cut back, 5 bases at V and 0 bases at J, with 15 bases in the middle. The CDR3 is 16 residues long. The germline CDR1 and CDR2 sequences are LGHDT and YNNKEL (reference sequence). CDR3 sequence reads: CASSRRLGTSTDTQYF. CDR3 in DNA: TGTGCCAGCAGCAGGAGGTTGGGAACTAGCACAGATACGCAGTATTTT.

The rearrangement uses TRBV2 and TRBJ2-7; a possible D gene is TRBD2 (6 bases). Trimming stripped 6 bases from V and 6 bases from J, with 15 bases between. The germline V gene has CDR1 SNHLY and CDR2 FYNNEI. The CDR3 has 13 amino acids. The CDR3 is CASRSEGALEQYF. The CDR3 coding sequence is TGTGCCAGCAGGTCGGAGGGCGCGCTCGAGCAGTACTTC.

V and J are TRBV7-2 and TRBJ2-2, with D perhaps TRBD2 (5 bases). The CDR3 spans 15 residues. Germline CDR1 reads SGHTA; CDR2 reads FQGNSA. V lost 2 bases and J 0 bases, leaving 7 bases between the germline ends. The CDR3 spells CASSLMRANTGELFF. CDR3 DNA: TGTGCCAGCAGCTTAATGCGGGCGAACACCGGGGAGCTGTTTTTT.

The chain links TRBV11-3 to TRBJ2-2, with TRBD1 as a possible D gene (6 bases). The CDR3 extends over 16 amino acids. V dropped 0 bases and J dropped 6 bases, with 14 bases sitting between them. CDR1 SGHNT and CDR2 YENEEA come from the germline V gene. The CDR3 region is CASSLDLSRGSGELFF. The CDR3 bases are TGTGCCAGCAGCTTAGATCTCAGCAGGGGCTCCGGGGAGCTGTTTTTT.

The chain links TRBV4-1 to TRBJ2-1; 8 bases line up with TRBD1. The V segment lost 3 bases and the J segment 7 bases; nucleotides outside the gene matches: 11. Germline V gene lookup returns CDR1 MGHRA and CDR2 YSYEKL. The CDR3 is made up of 16 amino acids. This chain's CDR3 is CASSQGPGGRENEQFF. CDR3 bases: TGCGCCAGCAGCCAGGGGCCAGGGGGCAGGGAGAATGAGCAGTTCTTC.

The V gene is TRBV7-9, the J gene TRBJ2-1; 12 bases are a match to TRBD2. J gave up 0 bases and V 5 bases, and 2 bases lay outside the gene matches. The CDR3 runs 16 residues. Germline V CDR1 and CDR2: SEHNR, FQNEAQ (reference sequence). CDR3 nucleotides: TGTGCCAGCAGCACTAGCGGGGGGCTCTCCTACAATGAGCAGTTCTTC. Its protein product is CASSTSGGLSYNEQFF.

The chain employs TRBV5-1 and TRBJ1-1, with TRBD1 as a possible D gene (6 bases). CDR1 and CDR2 from the germline V gene are SGHRS and YFSETQ. The CDR3 is 16 residues long. Trimming removed 0 bases from V and 0 bases from J, with 12 bases in between. In DNA, the CDR3 is TGCGCCAGCAGCTTGGAAGGGGGTAAAATGAACACTGAAGCTTTCTTT. It specifies CASSLEGGKMNTEAFF.

The V call is TRBV5-8, the J call TRBJ1-2; D is perhaps TRBD1 (5 bases). From germline, CDR1 is SGHTS and CDR2 YDEGEE. V was trimmed by 5 bases and J by 0 bases, leaving 14 bases between them. The CDR3 totals 15 residues. The CDR3 loop reads CASRFYGRANYGYTF. The CDR3 nucleotides are TGTGCCAGCAGATTCTACGGCAGGGCTAACTATGGCTACACCTTC.

V gene TRBV25-1 combines with J gene TRBJ2-2; 7 nucleotides line up with TRBD2. The junction had 16 bases not matched to a gene; V was cut back by 7 bases and J by 5 bases. This CDR3 has 17 residues. Germline V CDR1 and CDR2: MGHDK, SYGVNS. CDR3 DNA sequence: TGTGCCAGCACTTCCCTTGGGGGGGGTCCTGGGACCGGGGAGCTGTTTTTT. It is translated as CASTSLGGGPGTGELFF.

This clone showed up just a few times. The J gene is TRBJ2-2, the V gene TRBV5-1; 10 nucleotides line up with TRBD2. V lost 1 base to trimming and J lost 2 bases; unmatched junction nucleotides: 8. The CDR3 has 18 amino acids. CDR1 and CDR2 from the germline V gene are SGHRS and YFSETQ. Here the CDR3 DNA reads TGCGCCAGCAGCTTGATGGCTAGCGGGGGAGGCAACACCGGGGAGCTGTTTTTT. Its translation: CASSLMASGGGNTGELFF.

V usage is TRBV5-5 and J usage is TRBJ1-5, with D perhaps TRBD1 (6 bases). Germline-derived CDR1 and CDR2 are SGHKS and YYEKEE (reference sequence). The V end was cut by 4 bases, the J end by 3 bases, with 11 bases between. This CDR3 has 14 amino acids. The CDR3 sequence is CASSPGQPNQPQHF. The CDR3 nucleotides read TGTGCCAGCAGCCCCGGACAGCCCAATCAGCCCCAGCATTTT.

The rearrangement joins TRBV19 to TRBJ2-1, with a tentative D call TRBD1 (6 bases). CDR1 is LNHDA and CDR2 is SQIVND in the germline V gene (reference sequence). The CDR3 runs to 14 residues. V lost 3 bases and J 3 bases, leaving 9 bases between the germline ends. The CDR3 loop is CASSIRTDYNEQFF. CDR3 DNA: TGTGCCAGTAGTATCCGGACAGACTACAATGAGCAGTTCTTC.

This chain connects TRBV7-2 to TRBJ1-6; TRBD1 aligns across 10 bases. Looked up from germline, CDR1 is SGHTA and CDR2 is FQGNSA. V trimming: 3 bases; J trimming: 9 bases; junction bases outside the gene matches: 2. The length of the CDR3 is 14 residues. CDR3 in amino acids: CASSFRDRGSPLHF. CDR3 DNA sequence: TGTGCCAGCAGCTTCCGGGACAGGGGTTCACCCCTCCACTTT.

The chain carries TRBV7-9 and TRBJ1-6, with a weak D call TRBD1 (6 bases). The V gene's germline CDR1 is SEHNR and CDR2 FQNEAQ (reference sequence). V was trimmed by 11 bases and J by 8 bases, leaving 16 bases between them. This CDR3 contains 13 residues. CDR3 in DNA: TGTGCCGGGACGGGGGGGCTGGATTCACCCCTCCACTTT. This translates into CAGTGGLDSPLHF.

The V call is TRBV30, the J call TRBJ2-7, with TRBD2 matching over 7 bases. Germline CDR1 GTSNPN, CDR2 SVGIG (reference sequence). The CDR3 runs 13 residues. Trimming cost V 2 bases and J 2 bases; bases outside gene matches: 3. CDR3 protein: CAWSLAEPYEQYF. The CDR3 region has the DNA TGTGCCTGGAGTCTAGCGGAACCCTACGAGCAGTACTTC. Full variable domain (missing parts from reference TRBV30 and TRBJ2-7): SQTIHQWPATLVQPVGSPLSLECTVEGTSNPNLYWYRQAAGRGLQLLFYSVGIGQISSEVPQNLSASRPQDRQFILSSKKLLLSDSGFYLCAWSLAEPYEQYFGPGTRLTVT.

This clone has only one observation. The rearrangement joins TRBV7-2 to TRBJ1-5; D is possibly TRBD1 (5 bases). V lost 1 base to trimming and J lost 6 bases, with 13 bases between them. The germline V gene has CDR1 SGHTA and CDR2 FQGNSA. The CDR3 contains 15 residues. The CDR3 DNA follows: TGTGCCAGCAGCTTAGATACGGCAGGGCTTCAGCCCCAGCATTTT. Its translation: CASSLDTAGLQPQHF.

The DNA for the CDR3 is TGCAGCGTCGGAAACAGGGAAAAGAACACTGAAGCTTTCTTT. This translates into CSVGNREKNTEAFF. The V call is TRBV29-1, the J call TRBJ1-1, with a weak D call TRBD1 (6 bases). The V end was cut by 6 bases, the J end by 1 base, with 15 bases between. The CDR3 length is 14 residues. Germline V lookup: CDR1 SQVTM, CDR2 ANQGSEA.

The chain joins TRBV7-6 to TRBJ2-6; D is unresolved. V dropped 4 bases and J dropped 0 bases, with 7 bases sitting between them. The length of the CDR3 is 15 residues. CDR1 is SGHVS and CDR2 is FNYEAQ in the germline V gene. CDR3 loop: CASSSRNSGANVLTF. Written as DNA, the CDR3 is TGTGCCAGCAGCTCCCGTAACTCTGGGGCCAACGTCCTGACTTTC. Together with reference TRBV7-6 and TRBJ2-6, the CDR3 gives the full variable domain: GAGVSQSPRYKVTKRGQDVALRCDPISGHVSLYWYRQALGQGPEFLTYFNYEAQQDKSGLPNDRFSAERPEGSISTLTIQRTEQRDSAMYRCASSSRNSGANVLTFGAGSRLTVL.

The chain uses TRBV11-2 and TRBJ2-2, with 11 bases lining up with TRBD2. In germline, CDR1 is SGHAT, CDR2 FQNNGV. This CDR3 has 18 residues. With 4 bases clipped from V and 6 bases from J, the junction kept 13 bases outside the gene matches. The CDR3 DNA sequence: TGTGCCAGCAGCTGGTCTAGCGGGGGGCTCGGGTCGGCCGGGGAGCTGTTTTTT. Protein product: CASSWSSGGLGSAGELFF.

The rearrangement joins TRBV28 to TRBJ1-2; 10 nucleotides agree with TRBD1. The V segment lost 5 bases and the J segment 2 bases; nucleotides outside the gene matches: 5. CDR3 length: 15 amino acids. The germline CDR1 and CDR2 sequences are MDHEN and SYDVKM. CDR3: CASSPWDRGNYGYTF. The DNA of the CDR3 is TGTGCCAGCAGTCCCTGGGACAGGGGAAACTATGGCTACACCTTC.

V usage is TRBV21-1 and J usage is TRBJ2-6; the table's D gene call, TRBD2, was not cross checked with the DNA. TRBV21-1 is listed as a pseudogene. The CDR3 runs to 15 residues. The CDR3 DNA reads as TGTGCCAGCAGCAAATCTCTCTCTGGGGCCAACGTCCTGACTTTC. Protein product: CASSKSLSGANVLTF.

This clone was seen a few times. The chain carries TRBV5-1 and TRBJ2-3, with 10 nucleotides matching TRBD2. CDR3 length: 18 amino acids. V dropped 5 bases and J dropped 3; count of bases not matched to a gene: 15. Germline lookup yields CDR1 SGHRS and CDR2 YFSETQ. CDR3 coding DNA: TGCGCCAGCAGTTACAGCGGCATGAGAGCGGGGGGGACAGATACGCAGTATTTT. This encodes CASSYSGMRAGGTDTQYF.

The chain links TRBV6-5 to TRBJ2-1; 7 nucleotides line up with TRBD2. With V trimmed by 5 bases and J by 3 bases, 7 bases remained unmatched. This CDR3 comprises 15 residues. Germline assignment: CDR1 MNHEY and CDR2 SVGAGI. The CDR3 protein is CASSRQGGDYNEQFF. In nucleotides, the CDR3 is TGTGCCAGCAGTAGGCAGGGAGGGGACTACAATGAGCAGTTCTTC.